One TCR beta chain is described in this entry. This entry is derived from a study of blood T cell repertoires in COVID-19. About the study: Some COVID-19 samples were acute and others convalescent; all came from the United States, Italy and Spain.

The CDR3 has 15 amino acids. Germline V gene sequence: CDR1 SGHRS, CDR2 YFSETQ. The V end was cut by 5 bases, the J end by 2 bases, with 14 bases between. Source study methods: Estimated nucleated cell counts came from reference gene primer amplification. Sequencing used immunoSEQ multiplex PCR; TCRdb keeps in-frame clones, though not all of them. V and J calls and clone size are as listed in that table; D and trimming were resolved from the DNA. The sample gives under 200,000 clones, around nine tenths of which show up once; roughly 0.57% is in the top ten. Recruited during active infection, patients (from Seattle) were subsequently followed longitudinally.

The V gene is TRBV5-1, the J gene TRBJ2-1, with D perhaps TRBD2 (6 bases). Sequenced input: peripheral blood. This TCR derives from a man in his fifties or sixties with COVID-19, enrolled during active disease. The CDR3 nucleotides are TGCGCCAGCAGGATTAGCGGTAAAACCTACAATGAGCAGTTCTTC. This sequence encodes CASRISGKTYNEQFF.